Below are 29 T cell receptor beta chains sequenced from a single sample in a study of type 1 and type 2 diabetes patients. The PCR template was genomic DNA. A primer set of 30 forward and 13 reverse primers amplified the CDR3. A single record per CDR3 protein comes from TCRdb applying MiXCR to the multiplex PCR reads. The sample shows 280,000 or so distinct CDR3 sequences, over 45% of them seen only once. Specimen: peripheral blood mononuclear cells (PBMCs). The receptors originated from a man aged 18 to 29 with type 2 diabetes.

This rearrangement joins TRBV12-5 to TRBJ1-4; D is perhaps TRBD1 (5 bases). There are 10 residues in the CDR3. Germline V lookup: CDR1 LGHNT, CDR2 FRNRAP. V was clipped by 10 bases and J by 16 bases, with 16 bases between them. This CDR3 reads CATWGGSRFF. CDR3 nucleotides: TGTGCTACCTGGGGGGGAAGTCGGTTTTTT. The full variable domain, in which reference TRBV12-5 and TRBJ1-4 provide the parts outside the CDR3, is DARVTQTPRHKVTEMGQEVTMRCQPILGHNTVFWYRQTMMQGLELLAYFRNRAPLDDSGMPKDRFSAEMPDATLATLKIQPSEPRDSAVYFCATWGGSRFFGSGTQLSVL.

The chain links TRBV20-1 to TRBJ1-6, with no clear D. This CDR3 comprises 14 residues. Per the germline V gene, CDR1 is DFQATT and CDR2 is SNEGSKA (reference sequence). V was cut by 0 bases and J by 9 bases, with 12 bases left in between. The CDR3 DNA follows: TGCAGTGCTAGAGACTGGGCAGGATCTTCACCCCTCCACTTT. This translates into CSARDWAGSSPLHF.

The chain combines TRBV7-3 with TRBJ2-7, with D perhaps assigned TRBD1 or TRBD2 (5 bases each). From germline, CDR1 is SGHTA and CDR2 FQGTGA. The CDR3 length is 14 residues. Trimming took 4 bases from V and 2 from J, leaving 12 bases between them. The CDR3 loop is CASSSGTETYEQYF. The CDR3 region has the DNA TGTGCCAGCAGCTCCGGGACGGAGACCTACGAGCAGTACTTC.

Note on this clonotype: The CDR3 ends on some other residue instead of the conserved phenylalanine or tryptophan, so this is likely a read error. This sequence joins TRBV19 and TRBJ2-3; possibly TRBD1 for D (6 bases). V gave up 10 bases and J gave up 3 bases, with 20 bases separating them. Looked up from germline, CDR1 is LNHDA and CDR2 is SQIVND (reference sequence). This CDR3 has 15 amino acids. The CDR3 DNA sequence: TGTGCCATCCAGACAGGCCCGAAAAGAACAGATACGCAGTATCTT. Its protein is CAIQTGPKRTDTQYL.

This clonotype was counted between two and nine times. This rearrangement joins TRBV5-1 to TRBJ2-2, with D possibly being TRBD1 (6 bases). This CDR3 has 13 residues. The V end was cut by 2 bases, the J end by 6 bases, with 8 bases between. CDR1 and CDR2 from the germline V gene are SGHRS and YFSETQ. CDR3 residues: CASSFSGAGELFF. The CDR3 nucleotides are TGCGCCAGCAGCTTCTCAGGGGCCGGGGAGCTGTTTTTT.

The chain is built from TRBV20-1 and TRBJ2-1, with D maybe TRBD1 (5 bases). In germline, CDR1 is DFQATT, CDR2 SNEGSKA (reference sequence). V was pared by 6 bases and J by 8 bases, with 11 bases between. The CDR3 extends over 11 amino acids. CDR3 region: CSATREYEQFF. The CDR3 DNA reads TGCAGTGCAACCAGGGAATATGAGCAGTTCTTC.

This clonotype was detected only once. V usage is TRBV6-6 and J usage is TRBJ1-2; 10 positions agree with TRBD1. CDR1 and CDR2 (germline): MNHNY, SVGAGI (reference sequence). The J segment lost 4 bases and the V segment lost 7 bases, leaving 6 bases of the junction unmatched. The CDR3 covers 14 residues. The CDR3, as DNA: TGTGCCAGCACCGAGGGACAGGGGAGCTATGGCTACACCTTC. Protein: CASTEGQGSYGYTF.

This clonotype turned up a few times. The chain has TRBV7-2 and TRBJ1-1; no firm D call. CDR3 length: 14 residues. V lost 3 bases and J 5 bases, leaving 13 bases between the germline ends. CDR1 is SGHTA and CDR2 is FQGNSA in the germline V gene. CDR3 bases: TGTGCCAGCAGCTTTGGGCAGGTCGGTACTGAAGCTTTCTTT. Its protein is CASSFGQVGTEAFF.

This clonotype was recorded a few times. The gene calls are TRBV7-8 and TRBJ2-7, with 10 bases identical to TRBD1. The ends lost 3 bases at V and 2 bases at J; junction bases unmatched: 4. The CDR3 covers 15 residues. Germline V gene sequence: CDR1 SGHVS, CDR2 FQNEAQ. CDR3 nucleotide sequence: TGTGCCAGCAGCTTTTTGGGACAGGGGACCTACGAGCAGTACTTC. Amino acids: CASSFLGQGTYEQYF.

The chain couples TRBV4-1 to TRBJ1-2; 7 positions match TRBD1. Germline-derived CDR1 and CDR2 are MGHRA and YSYEKL. This CDR3 comprises 16 residues. The junction had 5 bases not matched to a gene; V was cut back by 0 bases and J by 1 base. CDR3: CASSQELGQINYGYTF. The CDR3 nucleotides read TGCGCCAGCAGCCAAGAGTTGGGACAGATTAACTATGGCTACACCTTC.

The chain carries TRBV20-1 and TRBJ2-5, with 8 bases matching TRBD2. V shed 5 bases, J shed 0 bases, and the junction held 8 bases outside the gene matches. The V gene's germline CDR1 is DFQATT and CDR2 SNEGSKA (reference sequence). The CDR3 sequence is 15 residues long. In DNA, the CDR3 is TGCAGTGCTTTCATAGCGGGGCGGAACCAAGAGACCCAGTACTTC. It codes for CSAFIAGRNQETQYF.

The chain couples TRBV7-3 to TRBJ2-2; TRBD1 matches 9 bases. Germline V gene sequence: CDR1 SGHTA, CDR2 FQGTGA. Trimming cost V 6 bases and J 7 bases; bases outside gene matches: 9. CDR3 length: 15 residues. CDR3 in amino acids: CASRSGTGSFGELFF. CDR3 in DNA: TGTGCCAGCAGATCCGGGACAGGGTCGTTCGGGGAGCTGTTTTTT.

This chain connects TRBV5-1 to TRBJ1-2; D remains unclear. Germline V gene lookup returns CDR1 SGHRS and CDR2 YFSETQ. The ends were cut back, 0 bases at V and 6 bases at J, with 12 bases in the middle. The CDR3 has 14 amino acids. CDR3 in DNA: TGCGCCAGCAGCTTGGGGATCTATGGGGATGGCTACACCTTC. This sequence encodes CASSLGIYGDGYTF. The full variable domain, its missing parts supplied by reference TRBV5-1 and TRBJ1-2, is KAGVTQTPRYLIKTRGQQVTLSCSPISGHRSVSWYQQTPGQGLQFLFEYFSETQRNKGNFPGRFSGRQFSNSRSEMNVSTLELGDSALYLCASSLGIYGDGYTFGSGTRLTVV.

The chain combines TRBV5-1 with TRBJ1-1; a possible D gene is TRBD1 (6 bases). CDR3 length: 16 amino acids. Germline values: CDR1 SGHRS, CDR2 YFSETQ. V lost 3 bases and J 1 base, leaving 16 bases between the germline ends. The DNA of the CDR3 is TGCGCCAGCAGCTCTCAACAGGGCGGGTGGAACACTGAAGCTTTCTTT. Encoded protein: CASSSQQGGWNTEAFF.

The chain recombines TRBV7-2 with TRBJ2-5; tentatively, D is TRBD1 (5 bases). Germline V gene data show CDR1 as SGHTA and CDR2 as FQGNSA. Trimming removed 2 bases from V and 2 bases from J, with 12 bases in between. The CDR3 extends over 15 amino acids. CDR3 coding DNA: TGTGCCAGCAGCTTACGCACAGGACGGCAAGAGACCCAGTACTTC. Translated: CASSLRTGRQETQYF. The variable domain in full, completed from reference TRBV7-2 and TRBJ2-5, reads GAGVSQSPSNKVTEKGKDVELRCDPISGHTALYWYRQSLGQGLEFLIYFQGNSAPDKSGLPSDRFSAERTGGSVSTLTIQRTQQEDSAVYLCASSLRTGRQETQYFGPGTRLLVL.

The CDR3 spells CAWSRGTANTEAFF. DNA of the CDR3: TGTGCCTGGAGTCGGGGGACGGCGAACACTGAAGCTTTCTTT. The chain has TRBV30 and TRBJ1-1, with D perhaps TRBD1 (5 bases). This CDR3 has 14 amino acids. The V end lost 2 bases, the J end lost 1 base, and 11 bases lay between the germline ends. Germline lookup yields CDR1 GTSNPN and CDR2 SVGIG (reference sequence).

J is TRBJ2-1 and V is TRBV15; D call uncertain. The CDR3 is 20 amino acids. V dropped 1 base and J dropped 5 bases, with 27 bases sitting between them. Germline CDR1 reads LNHNV; CDR2 reads YYDKDF (reference sequence). The CDR3 spells CATSRGVSTWSVESHNEQFF. In nucleotides, the CDR3 is TGTGCCACCAGCAGAGGGGTGTCGACCTGGTCCGTCGAGAGTCACAATGAGCAGTTCTTC.

V is TRBV2 and J is TRBJ2-3; 13 bases line up with TRBD2. The V segment lost 5 bases and the J segment 5 bases; nucleotides outside the gene matches: 7. The CDR3 loop spans 16 amino acids. Germline V lookup: CDR1 SNHLY, CDR2 FYNNEI. CDR3 loop: CASSSLRTSGRDTQYF. CDR3 nucleotides: TGTGCCAGCAGTAGCTTGAGGACTAGCGGGAGAGATACGCAGTATTTT.

J is TRBJ1-2 and V is TRBV19; 7 nucleotides agree with TRBD1. The CDR3 length is 14 residues. Germline values: CDR1 LNHDA, CDR2 SQIVND (reference sequence). J lost 5 bases, V lost 6 bases, and 9 bases had no gene match. For the CDR3, the DNA is TGTGCCAGTAGCCCAAGGACAGGATCTTATGGCTACACCTTC. It specifies CASSPRTGSYGYTF.

The genes are TRBV4-2 and TRBJ1-1, with D uncertain. This CDR3 contains 14 residues. V dropped 0 bases and J dropped 7 bases, with 12 bases sitting between them. Per germline, CDR1 LGHNA and CDR2 YNFKEQ. CDR3: CASSQDPSRGEAFF. The DNA of the CDR3 is TGTGCCAGCAGCCAAGATCCTTCCCGAGGTGAAGCTTTCTTT.

The chain combines TRBV12-3 or TRBV12-4 with TRBJ1-2, with 7 bases lining up with TRBD1. V gave up 6 bases and J gave up 2 bases; unmatched junction bases: 3. CDR3 length equals 13 residues. CDR3 sequence reads: CASRSTGNYGYTF. In nucleotides, the CDR3 is TGTGCCAGCAGATCGACAGGGAACTATGGCTACACCTTC.

On this clonotype itself: The germline gene is not matched at one end of the junction; a read error may be the cause. The chain links TRBV7-3 to TRBJ2-7; 7 nucleotides match TRBD1. The CDR3 sequence is 14 residues long. Germline V gene data show CDR1 as SGHTA and CDR2 as FQGTGA. The CDR3 DNA reads TGTGCCAGCAGTCCCTCCTCGACAGGGACCCTTGCAACCTTC. Its translation: CASSPSSTGTLATF.

This rearrangement joins TRBV2 to TRBJ1-6; D unclear. Germline assignment: CDR1 SNHLY and CDR2 FYNNEI. The CDR3 spans 16 residues. The V end was cut by 6 bases, the J end by 2 bases, with 14 bases between. This CDR3 reads CASSRQVETYNSPLHF. DNA for the CDR3: TGTGCCAGCAGCCGGCAGGTAGAGACCTATAATTCACCCCTCCACTTT.

J is TRBJ2-2 and V is TRBV27, with D possibly being TRBD1 (6 bases). The CDR3 length is 14 residues. Germline CDR1 is MNHEY and CDR2 is SMNVEV (reference sequence). V shed 9 bases and J shed 13 bases, with 24 bases lying between them. CDR3 DNA: TGTGCCAGTTCACAGGGCGGAGGAATAGGTGGGCTGTTTTTT. Protein: CASSQGGGIGGLFF.

This clonotype was seen many times. In DNA form, the CDR3 reads TGTGCCAGCAGTAAACAGGGGCTAAGTGGCTACACCTTC. This sequence encodes CASSKQGLSGYTF. This rearrangement joins TRBV12-3 or TRBV12-4 to TRBJ1-2; 7 bases match TRBD1. V dropped 5 bases and J dropped 7; count of bases not matched to a gene: 7. The CDR3 is made up of 13 amino acids.

The J gene is TRBJ1-5, the V gene TRBV19; D is uncertain. Per the germline V gene, CDR1 is LNHDA and CDR2 is SQIVND (reference sequence). V was clipped by 3 bases and J by 7 bases, with 4 bases between them. The CDR3 has 11 amino acids. CDR3 in DNA: TGTGCCAGTAGTATCCCGCAGCCCCAGCATTTT. It translates to CASSIPQPQHF. Full variable domain (outside the CDR3, taken from reference TRBV19 and TRBJ1-5): DGGITQSPKYLFRKEGQNVTLSCEQNLNHDAMYWYRQDPGQGLRLIYYSQIVNDFQKGDIAEGYSVSREKKESFPLTVTSAQKNPTAFYLCASSIPQPQHFGDGTRLSIL.

The J gene is TRBJ1-1, the V gene TRBV14; 7 bases are shared with TRBD1. The germline V gene encodes CDR1 SGHDN and CDR2 FVKESK. Unmatched junction bases numbered 7, after V lost 5 bases and J lost 1 base. The CDR3 contains 15 residues. CDR3 loop: CASSYSRDRNTEAFF. The CDR3 region has the DNA TGTGCCAGCAGCTACTCCAGGGACAGGAACACTGAAGCTTTCTTT.

This clonotype was recorded once. J is TRBJ2-3 and V is TRBV7-8; D remains ambiguous. The CDR3 spans 14 residues. V was clipped by 5 bases and J by 2 bases, with 11 bases between them. CDR1 is SGHVS, CDR2 FQNEAQ, per germline. The CDR3 DNA reads as TGTGCCAGCAGCCCACTTTTCGTCACAGATACGCAGTATTTT. Its translation: CASSPLFVTDTQYF.

V usage is TRBV7-2 and J usage is TRBJ2-3, with D unresolved. The germline V and J ends were trimmed by 4 bases and 8 bases, with 10 bases remaining between them. Germline V lookup: CDR1 SGHTA, CDR2 FQGNSA. The CDR3 consists of 12 residues. The CDR3 DNA follows: TGTGCCAGCAGCTCCTATACGGGTACGCAGTATTTT. It codes for CASSSYTGTQYF. Supplemented by reference TRBV7-2 and TRBJ2-3, the full variable domain reads GAGVSQSPSNKVTEKGKDVELRCDPISGHTALYWYRQSLGQGLEFLIYFQGNSAPDKSGLPSDRFSAERTGGSVSTLTIQRTQQEDSAVYLCASSSYTGTQYFGPGTRLTVL.